Detailed here is one T cell receptor beta chain. The germline V gene encodes CDR1 MDHEN and CDR2 SYDVKM. This CDR3 is built from 13 residues. V dropped 7 bases and J dropped 4; count of bases not matched to a gene: 6. Generated by immunoSEQ multiplex PCR, the TCRdb table keeps only in-frame clones and is missing some. The table has some 350,000 clones, 90% seen once. This sample is part of a study of Ad26.COV2.S vaccination and SARS-CoV-2 variants. Treatment indicated: 19 received Ad26.COV2.S at low or high dose, single or two shots; several received placebo; per-sample allocation not given. On day 63 after the first injection, vaccine and placebo recipients gave samples.

The sequence was collected from a person between 18 and 65 years old who received the Ad26.COV2.S COVID-19 vaccine or a placebo. Material: peripheral blood, obtained in a trial of Ad26.COV2.S vaccine versus placebo. V usage is TRBV28 and J usage is TRBJ1-1; 7 bases fit TRBD1. This CDR3 is CASTYRGFTEAFF. The CDR3 DNA is TGTGCCAGCACCTACAGGGGTTTCACTGAAGCTTTCTTT.